Following are 11 T cell receptor beta chains from one sample sequenced in a study of PD-L1 blockade in urothelial cancer. As to time point: pretreatment peripheral blood. Libraries were prepared by immunoSEQ multiplex PCR; TCRdb keeps only in-frame clonotypes and omits some of them. The table lists roughly 50,000 clones, around 74% of them singletons, with approximately 3.8% in the top ten. The material sequenced was PBMCs, taken around atezolizumab (anti-PD-L1) treatment. These receptors all stem from a man between 70 and 80 years old with urothelial cancer.

The chain links TRBV7-2 to TRBJ2-2; no firm D call. The CDR3 extends over 17 amino acids. Germline-derived CDR1 and CDR2 are SGHTA and FQGNSA. Trimming took 0 bases from V and 4 from J, leaving 15 bases between them. CDR3 sequence: CASSLAQVPVATGELFF. The DNA of the CDR3 is TGTGCCAGCAGCTTAGCTCAGGTCCCCGTCGCCACCGGGGAGCTGTTTTTT.

DNA of the CDR3: TGTGCCAGCAGCGTAGGGACTAGCGTCGTCACAGATACGCAGTATTTT. Encoded protein: CASSVGTSVVTDTQYF. The chain carries TRBV9 and TRBJ2-3; TRBD2 agrees at 9 bases. This CDR3 spans 16 amino acids. The junction had 4 bases not matched to a gene; V was cut back by 0 bases and J by 2 bases. Per germline, CDR1 SGDLS and CDR2 YYNGEE. Combining the CDR3 with reference TRBV9 and TRBJ2-3 gives the whole variable domain DSGVTQTPKHLITATGQRVTLRCSPRSGDLSVYWYQQSLDQGLQFLIQYYNGEERAKGNILERFSAQQFPDLHSELNLSSLELGDSALYFCASSVGTSVVTDTQYFGPGTRLTVL.

The CDR3 DNA sequence: TGCGCCAGCAGCACTAGACTAGCGGGATGGAGCTCCTACAATGAGCAGTTCTTC. Protein: CASSTRLAGWSSYNEQFF. The chain joins TRBV5-1 to TRBJ2-1, with 11 nucleotides matching TRBD2. CDR3 length equals 18 residues. CDR1 and CDR2 (germline): SGHRS, YFSETQ. With 4 bases clipped from V and 0 bases from J, the junction kept 9 bases outside the gene matches.

The V gene is TRBV4-3, the J gene TRBJ1-2, with D hard to call. The length of the CDR3 is 14 residues. With 0 bases removed from V and 2 bases from J, the gap between germline ends came to 7 bases. Germline CDR1 and CDR2: LGHNA and YSLEER. CDR3 region: CASSQERQNYGYTF. The CDR3 DNA follows: TGCGCCAGCAGCCAAGAGAGGCAGAACTATGGCTACACCTTC.

The gene calls are TRBV27 and TRBJ2-7; 7 nucleotides line up with TRBD2. Germline trimming cut 7 bases from V and 0 bases from J; bases unmatched to any gene: 9. The CDR3 spans 15 residues. The germline CDR1 and CDR2 sequences are MNHEY and SMNVEV (reference sequence). Written as DNA, the CDR3 is TGTGCCAGCACCCCGGGGCGGGAGTTCTCCTACGAGCAGTACTTC. It yields the protein CASTPGREFSYEQYF.

The rearrangement uses TRBV2 and TRBJ1-6; 7 nucleotides match TRBD1. Germline-derived CDR1 and CDR2 are SNHLY and FYNNEI. V shed 6 bases and J 11 bases; nucleotides not matched to a gene: 4. This CDR3 is 12 amino acids long. The CDR3 DNA is TGTGCCAGCAGGGACAGGATCCCACCCCTCCACTTT. It yields the protein CASRDRIPPLHF.

V usage is TRBV4-2 and J usage is TRBJ2-3, with 7 bases matching TRBD2. The V and J ends lost 1 base and 0 bases, in that order; junction bases with no gene match: 4. This CDR3 has 16 residues. Germline values: CDR1 LGHNA, CDR2 YNFKEQ. The CDR3 nucleotides read TGTGCCAGCAGCCAAGCGGGCGGGAGAAGCACAGATACGCAGTATTTT. Residues: CASSQAGGRSTDTQYF.

The chain uses TRBV5-1 and TRBJ2-2; TRBD1 matches at 7 bases. The CDR3 is 17 amino acids. Germline lookup yields CDR1 SGHRS and CDR2 YFSETQ. Losses at the gene ends were 0 bases for V and 2 bases for J; bases not matched to a gene: 7. The CDR3 DNA reads TGCGCCAGCAGCTTGGCCGTGGGACAGCTAAACACCGGGGAGCTGTTTTTT. Translation: CASSLAVGQLNTGELFF.

This sequence joins TRBV6-5 and TRBJ1-5, with D unresolved. Per the germline V gene, CDR1 is MNHEY and CDR2 is SVGAGI. The CDR3 covers 13 residues. The V end was cut by 5 bases, the J end by 7 bases, with 12 bases between. CDR3 bases: TGTGCCAGCAGTGGGAGGGTAGGCCAGCCCCAGCATTTT. Amino acid sequence: CASSGRVGQPQHF.

V and J are TRBV19 and TRBJ2-1, with 11 positions matching TRBD2. The CDR3 has 14 amino acids. Trimming at V came to 4 bases and at J to 10 bases, leaving 6 bases not matched to a gene. Germline V gene lookup returns CDR1 LNHDA and CDR2 SQIVND (reference sequence). The CDR3 reads CASSTGTSGAEQFF. The CDR3 DNA reads as TGTGCCAGTAGTACTGGGACTAGCGGAGCAGAGCAGTTCTTC.

The V gene is TRBV2, the J gene TRBJ1-2, with D tentatively TRBD1 (6 bases). The germline CDR1 and CDR2 sequences are SNHLY and FYNNEI. The CDR3 is 13 residues long. Deletions cut 2 bases from V and 8 bases from J, with 12 bases between. The CDR3 coding sequence is TGTGCCAGCAGTGAACGGGGGGCGGGGGGCTACACCTTC. Its protein product is CASSERGAGGYTF.